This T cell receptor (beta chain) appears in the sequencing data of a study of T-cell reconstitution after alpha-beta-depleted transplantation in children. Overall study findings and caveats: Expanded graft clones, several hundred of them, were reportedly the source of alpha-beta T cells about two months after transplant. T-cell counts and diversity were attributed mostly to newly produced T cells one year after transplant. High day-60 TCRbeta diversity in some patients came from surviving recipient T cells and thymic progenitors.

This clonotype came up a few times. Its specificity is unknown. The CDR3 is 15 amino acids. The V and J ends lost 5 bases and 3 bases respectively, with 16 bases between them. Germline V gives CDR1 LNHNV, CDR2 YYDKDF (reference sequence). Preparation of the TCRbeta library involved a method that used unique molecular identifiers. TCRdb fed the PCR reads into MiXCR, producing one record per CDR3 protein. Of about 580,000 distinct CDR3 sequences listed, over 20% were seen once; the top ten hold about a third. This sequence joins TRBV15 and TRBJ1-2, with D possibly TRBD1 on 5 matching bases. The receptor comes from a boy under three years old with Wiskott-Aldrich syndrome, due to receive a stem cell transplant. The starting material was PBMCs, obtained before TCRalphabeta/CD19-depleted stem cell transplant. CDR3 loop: CATSGYLRTHYGYTF. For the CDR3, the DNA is TGTGCCACCAGCGGATATCTTCGGACACACTATGGCTACACCTTC.